Presented here are 23 T cell receptor beta chains from one specimen sequenced in a study of blood T cell repertoires in COVID-19. The method was immunoSEQ multiplex PCR; TCRdb's version includes in-frame clones alone and lacks a portion of them. In the table there are over 85,000 clones, around 86% of which are singletons. The specimen sequenced was peripheral blood. The receptors derive from a woman aged 70-85 years with acute or convalescent COVID-19.

The chain joins TRBV18 to TRBJ2-5, with 10 bases fitting TRBD1. CDR1 and CDR2 (germline): KGHSH, LQKENI. The length of the CDR3 is 16 residues. V was pared by 2 bases and J by 5 bases, with 8 bases of the junction left unmatched. CDR3 coding DNA: TGTGCCAGCTCACCAACCCGGGACAGGGGTTTGGAGACCCAGTACTTC. It codes for CASSPTRDRGLETQYF. The full variable domain, with the rest looked up from reference TRBV18 and TRBJ2-5, is NAGVMQNPRHLVRRRGQEARLRCSPMKGHSHVYWYRQLPEEGLKFMVYLQKENIIDESGMPKERFSAEFPKEGPSILRIQQVVRGDSAAYFCASSPTRDRGLETQYFGPGTRLLVL.

This chain joins TRBV3-1 (or the pseudogene TRBV3-2) and TRBJ2-5, with D perhaps matching TRBD2 (6 bases). V gave up 6 bases and J gave up 5 bases, with 13 bases separating them. This CDR3 contains 13 residues. CDR1 is LGHDT, CDR2 YNNKEL, per germline (reference sequence). CDR3 residues: CASRVEGRETQYF. The CDR3, as DNA: TGTGCCAGCAGGGTGGAGGGGAGGGAGACCCAGTACTTC.

This chain links TRBV2 with TRBJ1-3; D is unclear. There are 14 residues in the CDR3. Germline CDR1 and CDR2: SNHLY and FYNNEI. The V gene lost 4 bases and the J gene lost 7 bases, with 14 bases spanning the gap. The CDR3 spells CASSGEALSNTIYF. Written as DNA, the CDR3 is TGTGCCAGCAGTGGGGAGGCACTTTCCAACACCATATATTTT.

In this sample, this clone turned up a few times. The rearrangement uses TRBV2 and TRBJ1-1; D might be TRBD1 (6 bases). This CDR3 spans 12 amino acids. Trimming removed 5 bases from V and 10 bases from J, with 14 bases in between. Germline CDR1 SNHLY, CDR2 FYNNEI. CDR3: CASSSRGVGAFF. Here the CDR3 DNA reads TGTGCCAGCAGTTCCAGGGGTGTCGGAGCTTTCTTT. The full variable domain, in which reference TRBV2 and TRBJ1-1 provide the parts outside the CDR3, is EPEVTQTPSHQVTQMGQEVILRCVPISNHLYFYWYRQILGQKVEFLVSFYNNEISEKSEIFDDQFSVERPDGSNFTLKIRSTKLEDSAMYFCASSSRGVGAFFGQGTRLTVV.

V and J are TRBV4-1 and TRBJ1-5; the D gene is possibly TRBD1 (5 bases). Trimming removed 0 bases at V and 5 bases at J, with 14 bases between. The length of the CDR3 is 16 residues. Germline CDR1 MGHRA, CDR2 YSYEKL. This CDR3 reads CASSQDGQGRDQPQHF. CDR3 in DNA: TGCGCCAGCAGCCAAGATGGGCAGGGCCGGGATCAGCCCCAGCATTTT.

As to this clone: This same CDR3 is encoded by further DNA sequences in the sample. CDR3 sequence reads: CASSPGYGYTF. The CDR3 DNA follows: TGTGCCAGCAGCCCAGGGTATGGCTACACCTTC. This chain links TRBV11-2 with TRBJ1-2; D may be TRBD1 (5 bases). The CDR3 contains 11 residues. Per germline, CDR1 SGHAT and CDR2 FQNNGV. Trimming shortened V by 5 bases and J by 5 bases, and 6 bases separated the two germline ends.

The chain carries TRBV5-1 and TRBJ1-2; D ambiguous. Germline loops: CDR1 SGHRS, CDR2 YFSETQ. The CDR3 has 12 residues. V lost 4 bases and J lost 5, with 9 bases in between. CDR3 amino acids: CASSPPSYGYTF. Here the CDR3 DNA reads TGCGCCAGCAGCCCTCCTTCGTATGGCTACACCTTC. The full variable domain, with the rest looked up from reference TRBV5-1 and TRBJ1-2, is KAGVTQTPRYLIKTRGQQVTLSCSPISGHRSVSWYQQTPGQGLQFLFEYFSETQRNKGNFPGRFSGRQFSNSRSEMNVSTLELGDSALYLCASSPPSYGYTFGSGTRLTVV.

The J gene is TRBJ1-2, the V gene TRBV19; tentative D call: TRBD1 (5 bases). This CDR3 has 16 amino acids. Germline CDR1 reads LNHDA; CDR2 reads SQIVND (reference sequence). V was clipped by 6 bases and J by 0 bases, with 17 bases between them. CDR3 nucleotides: TGTGCCAGTAGAGAATTTACGACAGCCCCTAACTATGGCTACACCTTC. Translating it yields CASREFTTAPNYGYTF.

The chain employs TRBV6-6 and TRBJ1-5, with D perhaps matching TRBD1 (6 bases). CDR1 is MNHNY, CDR2 SVGAGI, per germline (reference sequence). Trimming shortened V by 6 bases and J by 7 bases, and 19 bases separated the two germline ends. There are 15 residues in the CDR3. DNA of the CDR3: TGTGCCAGCAGCCCCCGGGGGGGCGAGAACCAGCCCCAGCATTTT. Translating gives CASSPRGGENQPQHF.

This rearrangement joins TRBV12-3 or TRBV12-4 to TRBJ1-2; TRBD1 matches 8 bases. The CDR3 covers 11 residues. The V gene end was trimmed by 10 bases and the J gene end by 5 bases; junction bases not matched to a gene: 3. The CDR3 protein is CATGQGYGYTF. The CDR3 coding sequence is TGTGCCACCGGACAGGGTTATGGCTACACCTTC.

Written as DNA, the CDR3 is TGTGCCAGCAGTTCCCCGGGAGGGGAGGGCACTGAAGCTTTCTTT. Amino acid sequence: CASSSPGGEGTEAFF. V and J are TRBV27 and TRBJ1-1; possible D gene TRBD1, 5 bases. Germline V gene data show CDR1 as MNHEY and CDR2 as SMNVEV (reference sequence). This CDR3 has 15 residues. V was cut by 4 bases and J by 4 bases, with 16 bases left in between.

This chain connects TRBV5-4 to TRBJ2-3; 7 nucleotides match TRBD2. The CDR3 runs to 15 residues. Germline V gene lookup returns CDR1 SGHNT and CDR2 YYREEE (reference sequence). J was trimmed by 6 bases and V by 0 bases; bases with no gene match: 7. CDR3 region: CASSLAFRRGDTQYF. The DNA for the CDR3 is TGTGCCAGCAGCTTGGCCTTCAGGCGGGGGGATACGCAGTATTTT.

The rearrangement uses TRBV5-4 and TRBJ1-1; D not certain. CDR1 SGHNT and CDR2 YYREEE come from the germline V gene (reference sequence). This CDR3 spans 12 amino acids. Trimming left V 3 bases short and J 8 bases short, with 11 bases between. The CDR3 DNA sequence: TGTGCCAGCAGCTCTTCCACAGAGGAAGCTTTCTTT. Protein: CASSSSTEEAFF.

This chain joins TRBV2 and TRBJ1-4; a possible D gene is TRBD1 (5 bases). Trimming shortened V by 4 bases and J by 8 bases, and 14 bases separated the two germline ends. CDR1 and CDR2 from the germline V gene are SNHLY and FYNNEI. The length of the CDR3 is 14 residues. The CDR3 DNA sequence: TGTGCCAGCAGTGGGGCAGGGTCGTTCGAAAAACTGTTTTTT. Translation: CASSGAGSFEKLFF.

This clone is a singleton in its sample. V gene TRBV5-1 combines with J gene TRBJ1-2, with 8 bases lining up with TRBD1. The CDR3 covers 14 residues. The J segment lost 7 bases and the V segment lost 4 bases, leaving 9 bases of the junction unmatched. Germline V CDR1 and CDR2: SGHRS, YFSETQ. The CDR3 nucleotides are TGCGCCAGCAGCGGTGTACAGGGGGACGTTGGCTACACCTTC. Translation gives CASSGVQGDVGYTF. Supplemented by reference TRBV5-1 and TRBJ1-2, the full variable domain reads KAGVTQTPRYLIKTRGQQVTLSCSPISGHRSVSWYQQTPGQGLQFLFEYFSETQRNKGNFPGRFSGRQFSNSRSEMNVSTLELGDSALYLCASSGVQGDVGYTFGSGTRLTVV.

In this sample, this clone turned up a few times. The rearrangement uses TRBV11-2 and TRBJ1-5; D is uncertain. The CDR3 totals 13 residues. Trimming left V 5 bases short and J 5 bases short, with 10 bases between. The germline CDR1 and CDR2 sequences are SGHAT and FQNNGV. DNA of the CDR3: TGTGCCAGCAGCCTTACTCAGGATCAGCCCCAGCATTTT. Amino acids: CASSLTQDQPQHF. Using reference TRBV11-2 and TRBJ1-5 for the parts outside the CDR3, the full variable domain is EAGVAQSPRYKIIEKRQSVAFWCNPISGHATLYWYQQILGQGPKLLIQFQNNGVVDDSQLPKDRFSAERLKGVDSTLKIQPAKLEDSAVYLCASSLTQDQPQHFGDGTRLSIL.

This chain links TRBV6-4 with TRBJ2-3; 10 bases line up with TRBD2. The CDR3 length is 16 residues. Germline V lookup: CDR1 MRHNA, CDR2 SNTAGT. The J segment lost 3 bases and the V segment lost 3 bases, leaving 6 bases of the junction unmatched. CDR3 protein: CASSELSSGGTDTQYF. The CDR3, as DNA: TGTGCCAGCAGTGAGTTGTCTAGCGGGGGAACAGATACGCAGTATTTT.

The chain couples TRBV7-8 to TRBJ1-3; TRBD1 aligns across 7 bases. Germline CDR1 reads SGHVS; CDR2 reads FQNEAQ. The CDR3 covers 15 residues. After removal of 4 bases from V and 3 bases from J, the junction contained 6 bases not matched to a gene. The CDR3 region is CASSSGGRIGNTIYF. The DNA for the CDR3 is TGTGCCAGCAGCTCAGGGGGAAGGATTGGAAACACCATATATTTT. The full variable domain, completed using reference TRBV7-8 and TRBJ1-3, is GAGVSQSPRYKVAKRGQDVALRCDPISGHVSLFWYQQALGQGPEFLTYFQNEAQLDKSGLPSDRFFAERPEGSVSTLKIQRTQQEDSAVYLCASSSGGRIGNTIYFGEGSWLTVV.

This chain links TRBV5-1 with TRBJ2-7; 10 bases map to TRBD1. Looked up from germline, CDR1 is SGHRS and CDR2 is YFSETQ. The trim removed 2 bases at V and 1 base at J, leaving 6 bases unmatched. This CDR3 has 16 residues. CDR3 in amino acids: CASSLAWGQGSYEQYF. The CDR3 DNA is TGCGCCAGCAGCTTAGCGTGGGGACAGGGGTCCTACGAGCAGTACTTC.

The genes are TRBV7-2 and TRBJ2-3, with 9 bases aligning to TRBD2. CDR3 length equals 15 residues. V trimming: 3 bases; J trimming: 7 bases; junction bases outside the gene matches: 8. Germline-derived CDR1 and CDR2 are SGHTA and FQGNSA. The CDR3 sequence: CASSFAGGSGNTQYF. In DNA form, the CDR3 reads TGTGCCAGCAGCTTTGCGGGGGGGAGCGGTAATACGCAGTATTTT.

This clone was counted a few times. The chain has TRBV6-5 and TRBJ2-3, with D unresolved. The CDR3 is 15 amino acids. Trimming took off 0 bases at V and 0 bases at J, with 7 bases between the two ends. CDR1 and CDR2 from the germline V gene are MNHEY and SVGAGI. The CDR3 reads CASSYSFTSTDTQYF. CDR3 DNA sequence: TGTGCCAGCAGTTACTCGTTTACTAGCACAGATACGCAGTATTTT.

This chain's CDR3 is CASSPGTGSNIIYNEQFF. The CDR3, as DNA: TGTGCCAGCAGCCCAGGGACAGGGTCAAATATTATCTACAATGAGCAGTTCTTC. The genes are TRBV11-2 and TRBJ2-1; the match to TRBD1 covers 9 bases. The CDR3 runs to 18 residues. V dropped 5 bases and J dropped 3; count of bases not matched to a gene: 14. The germline V gene encodes CDR1 SGHAT and CDR2 FQNNGV. Combining the CDR3 with reference TRBV11-2 and TRBJ2-1 gives the whole variable domain EAGVAQSPRYKIIEKRQSVAFWCNPISGHATLYWYQQILGQGPKLLIQFQNNGVVDDSQLPKDRFSAERLKGVDSTLKIQPAKLEDSAVYLCASSPGTGSNIIYNEQFFGPGTRLTVL.

Only one count was recorded for this clone. J is TRBJ1-2 and V is TRBV19; maybe TRBD1 (5 bases). The germline V gene has CDR1 LNHDA and CDR2 SQIVND (reference sequence). Trimming took 0 bases from V and 4 from J, leaving 9 bases between them. The CDR3 has 14 amino acids. The CDR3 DNA reads TGTGCCAGTAGTATAGATGGTCAGGGCTATGGCTACACCTTC. Protein sequence: CASSIDGQGYGYTF.